Sample share makes the clone carrying this T cell receptor (beta chain) medium-sized (0.01 to 0.1%). Trimming cost V 0 bases and J 5 bases, with 14 bases left between them. This CDR3 comprises 14 residues. CDR1 is DFQATT, CDR2 SNEGSKA, per germline (reference sequence). The source of the sample is a study of immune heterogeneity within non-small cell lung tumors. Per sample, around 600 ng of bulk tumor genomic DNA was the template used. Doctors removed several biopsies from each primary tumor during surgery, keeping them far apart. These patients got curative surgery after being newly diagnosed with untreated non-small cell lung cancer. With 32 V and 13 J primers, multiplex PCR amplified the TCR beta CDR3. TCRdb re-called the multiplex PCR reads through MiXCR, storing one row per CDR3 protein. Of approximately 3,100 distinct CDR3 sequences in the sample, 25% to 35% are singletons; the top ten hold 10%.

The V and J genes are TRBV20-1 and TRBJ2-7, with D possibly TRBD2 on 5 matching bases. Sample: lung tumor tissue. The TCR was taken from a man in his fifties or sixties with non-small cell lung cancer. The CDR3: CSARDRPSPHEQYF. In DNA, the CDR3 is TGCAGTGCTAGAGATCGGCCTAGCCCCCACGAGCAGTACTTC.